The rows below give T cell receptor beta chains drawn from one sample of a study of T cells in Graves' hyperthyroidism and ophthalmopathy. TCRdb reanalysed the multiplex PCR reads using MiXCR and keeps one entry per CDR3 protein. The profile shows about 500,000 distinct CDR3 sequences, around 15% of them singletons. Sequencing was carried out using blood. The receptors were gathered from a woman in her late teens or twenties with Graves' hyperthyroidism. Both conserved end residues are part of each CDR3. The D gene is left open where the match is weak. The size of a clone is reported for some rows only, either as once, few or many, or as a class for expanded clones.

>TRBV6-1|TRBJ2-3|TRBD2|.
TGTGCCAGCAGTGCAGGGGCACTAGCGGGAGGGGGCACAGATACGCAGTATTTT
CASSAGALAGGGTDTQYF
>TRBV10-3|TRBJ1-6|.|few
TGTTCCGTATTTCCGGGCCAGATTAATTCACCCCTCCACTTT
CSVFPGQINSPLHF
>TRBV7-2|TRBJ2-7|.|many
TGTGCCAGCAGCTTAACTAGATCCTACGAGCAGTACTTC
CASSLTRSYEQYF
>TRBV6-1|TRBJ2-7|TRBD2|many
TGTGCCAGCAGTAGTAGCGGGACCTACGAGCAGTACTTC
CASSSSGTYEQYF
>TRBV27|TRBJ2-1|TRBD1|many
TGTGCCAGCAACCGGGACAGGGGGATCGGTGAGCAGTTCTTC
CASNRDRGIGEQFF
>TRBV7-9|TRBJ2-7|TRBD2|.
TGTGCCAGCAGCTCTAGCGGGAGGGCTGGCGAGCAGTACTTC
CASSSSGRAGEQYF
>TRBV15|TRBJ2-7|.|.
TGTGCCACCAGCGAACGCAGGGGCTCCTACGAGCAGTACTTC
CATSERRGSYEQYF
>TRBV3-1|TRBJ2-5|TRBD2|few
TGTGCCAGCAGCCTTGCGGGGGGGGGGCAAGAGACCCAGTACTTC
CASSLAGGGQETQYF
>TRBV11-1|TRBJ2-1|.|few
TGTGCCAGCAGCTTCAGCAGGGACAATGAGCAGTTCTTC
CASSFSRDNEQFF
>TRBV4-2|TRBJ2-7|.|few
TGTGCCAGCAGCCAAGGGGGAGCGGATTACGAGCAGTGCTTC
CASSQGGADYEQCF
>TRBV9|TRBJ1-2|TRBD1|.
TGTGCCAGCAGCGTAGGGACAGGGCCTAACTATGGCTACACCTTC
CASSVGTGPNYGYTF
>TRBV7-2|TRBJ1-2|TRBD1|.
TGTGCCAGCAGCTTGGGAGGACAGGGGGCAGGCTATGGCTACACCTTC
CASSLGGQGAGYGYTF
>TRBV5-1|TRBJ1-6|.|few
TGCGCCAGCAGCCCCAGCCTGTCAAGCTCCTATAATTCACCCCTCCACTTT
CASSPSLSSSYNSPLHF
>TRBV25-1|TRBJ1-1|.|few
TGTGCCAGCAATTGGGGGAACACTGAAGCTTTCTTT
CASNWGNTEAFF
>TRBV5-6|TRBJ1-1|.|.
TGTGCCAGCAGCTTACAGGGTTCAGGAACTGAAGCTTTCTTT
CASSLQGSGTEAFF
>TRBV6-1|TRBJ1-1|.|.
TGTGCCAGCAGTACCACAGATATGAACACTGAAGCTTTCTTT
CASSTTDMNTEAFF
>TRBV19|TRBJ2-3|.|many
TGTGCCAGTCACGGGCGAAACGCAGATACGCAGTATTTT
CASHGRNADTQYF
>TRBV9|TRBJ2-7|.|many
TGTGCCAGCAGCGTCAACAGTAACGAGCAGTACTTC
CASSVNSNEQYF
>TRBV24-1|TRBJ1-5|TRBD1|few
TGTGCCACCAGTGATTGCCAGCTGGACAGGGTACGACAGCCCCAGCATTTT
CATSDCQLDRVRQPQHF
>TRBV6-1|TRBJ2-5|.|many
TGTGCCAGCAGTGCCGACAGGTCCCAAGAGACCCAGTACTTC
CASSADRSQETQYF
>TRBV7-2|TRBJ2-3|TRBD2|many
TGTGGATGGCGGGAGGGCCCGGTTCTCACAGATACGCAGTATTTT
CGWREGPVLTDTQYF
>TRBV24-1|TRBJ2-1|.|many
TGTGCCACCACCCTCGGCAGGGATCTAGCTGGGGGCAATGAGCAGTTCTTC
CATTLGRDLAGGNEQFF
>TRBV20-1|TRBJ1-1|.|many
TGCAGTGCCCAGTGGGGGAGGTCGGGAACTGAAGCTTTCTTT
CSAQWGRSGTEAFF
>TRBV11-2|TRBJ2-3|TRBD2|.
TGTGCCAGCAGCTTAGATTTTTACCTAGCGGGCCCCAGCACAGATACGCAGTATTTT
CASSLDFYLAGPSTDTQYF
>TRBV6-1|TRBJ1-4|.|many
TGTGCCAGCTTACGGGGTCCTGCAACTAATGAAAAACTGTTTTTT
CASLRGPATNEKLFF
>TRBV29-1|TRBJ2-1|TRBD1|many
TGCAGCGTTGAAAAGGGACAGGGGGTCTTTGGTGAGCAGTTCTTC
CSVEKGQGVFGEQFF
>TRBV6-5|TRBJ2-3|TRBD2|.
TGTGCCAGCAGTACTTATAGCGGGGGGGTAGGGGATACGCAGTATTTT
CASSTYSGGVGDTQYF
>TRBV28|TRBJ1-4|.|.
TGTGCCAGCAGTACCCTGGGGAAACTGTTTTTT
CASSTLGKLFF
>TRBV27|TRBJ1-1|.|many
TGTGCCAGCAGTTTACAGGGGACGAACACTGAAGCTTTCTTT
CASSLQGTNTEAFF
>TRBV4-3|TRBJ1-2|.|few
TGCGCCAGCAGCCAAGGAGGAGGGAACTATGGCTACACCTTC
CASSQGGGNYGYTF
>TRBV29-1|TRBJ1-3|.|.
TGCAGCGCCGAGGACTTTCTCTCTGGAAACACCATATATTTT
CSAEDFLSGNTIYF
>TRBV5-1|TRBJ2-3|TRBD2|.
TGCGCCAGCTGTCGTCTAGCGGGGGGCACAGATACGCAGTATTTT
CASCRLAGGTDTQYF
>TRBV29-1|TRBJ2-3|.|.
TGCAGCGTTGAAGGCAGGGTGTCAGGCACAGATACGCAGTATTTT
CSVEGRVSGTDTQYF
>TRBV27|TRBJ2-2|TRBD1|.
TGTGCCAGCAGTCCCCGACAGGGGGCGTACACCGGGGAGCTGTTTTTT
CASSPRQGAYTGELFF
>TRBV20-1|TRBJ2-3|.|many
TGCAGTGCTAGTACTCCCGGCGCAGATACGCAGTATTTT
CSASTPGADTQYF
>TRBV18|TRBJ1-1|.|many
TGTGCCAGCTCACCTTCACCCGGGACATTGAACACTGAAGCTTTCTTT
CASSPSPGTLNTEAFF
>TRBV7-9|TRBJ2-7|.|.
TGTGCCAGCACCGCCGGCGTTCTTGAGCAGTACTTC
CASTAGVLEQYF
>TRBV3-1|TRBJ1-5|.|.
TGTGCCAGCAGCCGAGGGAGGAGGGGGTCTCGGAATCAGCCCCAGCATTTT
CASSRGRRGSRNQPQHF
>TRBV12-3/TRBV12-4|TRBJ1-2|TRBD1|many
TGTGCCAGCAGTAATCCAGGGGGCGCGAGGGGCTACACCTTC
CASSNPGGARGYTF
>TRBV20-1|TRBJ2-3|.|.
TGCAGTGCTTCTAGCGTGTCTAGCACAGATACGCAGTATTTT
CSASSVSSTDTQYF
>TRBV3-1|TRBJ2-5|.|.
TGTGCCAGCAGAGAGGACGGACAAGAGACCCAGTACTTC
CASREDGQETQYF
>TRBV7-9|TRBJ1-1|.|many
TGTGCCAGCAGCTATTCCGGGTGGGACACTGAAGCTTTCTTT
CASSYSGWDTEAFF
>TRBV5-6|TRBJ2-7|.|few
TGTGCCAGCAGCCGGCGGCGAAGCTGGTCCTACGAGCAGTACTTC
CASSRRRSWSYEQYF
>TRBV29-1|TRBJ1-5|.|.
TGCAGCGTTTCCCTTGGTAGCAATCAGCCCCAGCATTTT
CSVSLGSNQPQHF
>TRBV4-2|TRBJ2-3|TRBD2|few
TGTGCCAGCAGCCAAGATAGACAGCGGGGGAGCACAGATACGCAGTATTTT
CASSQDRQRGSTDTQYF
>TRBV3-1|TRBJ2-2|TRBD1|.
TGTGCCAGCAGCCAATTACAGGGGGCAGCCGGGGAGCTGTTTTTT
CASSQLQGAAGELFF